Below are 8 T cell receptor beta chains sequenced from a single sample in a study of cytomegalovirus exposure and HLA in healthy donors. Sequencing was performed with immunoSEQ multiplex PCR; in TCRdb, only in-frame clones are kept and a portion is missing. The table shows 100,000 to 150,000 clones, with roughly nine tenths occurring only once. The sample taken for sequencing was PBMCs. These receptors all stem from a woman between 18 and 29 years old in good health and CMV-seronegative.

CDR3 loop: CASSQRLFSSTEAFF. The CDR3 DNA follows: TGTGCCAGCAGCCAGAGGTTATTCTCGAGCACTGAAGCTTTCTTT. V and J are TRBV7-9 and TRBJ1-1; D uncertain. Trimming shortened V by 5 bases and J by 4 bases, and 17 bases separated the two germline ends. This CDR3 is 15 amino acids long. The germline V gene encodes CDR1 SEHNR and CDR2 FQNEAQ (reference sequence).

The V and J genes are TRBV6-5 and TRBJ2-1; 8 bases match TRBD2. Unmatched junction bases numbered 11, after V lost 6 bases and J lost 7 bases. Germline V gene lookup returns CDR1 MNHEY and CDR2 SVGAGI. The CDR3 covers 15 residues. The CDR3 DNA reads TGTGCCAGCAGGCCGAGCGGGAGCAGCCGGAATGAGCAGTTCTTC. As protein: CASRPSGSSRNEQFF.

The gene calls are TRBV7-2 and TRBJ2-7; 10 bases are a match to TRBD2. This CDR3 spans 15 amino acids. Trimming cost V 4 bases and J 2 bases; bases outside gene matches: 5. Looked up from germline, CDR1 is SGHTA and CDR2 is FQGNSA. CDR3 residues: CASSSVAGGTYEQYF. CDR3 sequence (DNA): TGTGCCAGCAGCTCGGTAGCGGGAGGAACCTACGAGCAGTACTTC.

This clone is a singleton in its sample. The rearrangement uses TRBV16 and TRBJ2-6; D may be TRBD1 (5 bases). V lost 4 bases, J lost 0 bases, and 13 bases lay in between. The CDR3 sequence is 17 residues long. Germline CDR1 KGHSY, CDR2 FQNENV. This CDR3 reads CASSLLGRGSGANVLTF. CDR3 in DNA: TGTGCCAGCAGCCTACTTGGTAGGGGCTCTGGGGCCAACGTCCTGACTTTC.

About this clone itself: The same CDR3 can be traced to other DNA sequences in this sample. V is TRBV30 and J is TRBJ2-5; TRBD2 is a possible D gene (6 bases). There are 12 residues in the CDR3. The germline CDR1 and CDR2 sequences are GTSNPN and SVGIG (reference sequence). V was clipped by 4 bases and J by 5 bases, with 11 bases between them. DNA of the CDR3: TGTGCCTGGACCGGAGGAGGGGAGACCCAGTACTTC. Amino acid sequence: CAWTGGGETQYF.

The rearrangement uses TRBV2 and TRBJ2-1; 10 positions match TRBD2. Germline V gives CDR1 SNHLY, CDR2 FYNNEI. The trim removed 4 bases at V and 15 bases at J, leaving 6 bases unmatched. The CDR3 consists of 12 residues. The CDR3, as DNA: TGTGCCAGCAGTGGCGAGCGGGGGGGCCGGTTCTTC. Its translation: CASSGERGGRFF.

This clone appeared a single time. V and J are TRBV28 and TRBJ1-5; D may be TRBD1 (6 bases). Germline assignment: CDR1 MDHEN and CDR2 SYDVKM. This CDR3 is 15 amino acids long. The V gene lost 7 bases and the J gene lost 4 bases, with 17 bases spanning the gap. The CDR3, as DNA: TGTGCCAGCACCCCAGTGACAGGTATGAATCAGCCCCAGCATTTT. It yields the protein CASTPVTGMNQPQHF.

The genes are TRBV15 and TRBJ2-3; 11 bases align to TRBD2. Trimming took 8 bases from V and 3 from J; bases not matched to a gene: 1. Germline values: CDR1 LNHNV, CDR2 YYDKDF (reference sequence). The CDR3 is made up of 13 amino acids. For the CDR3, the DNA is TGTGCCACCGGGACTAGCGGTACAGATACGCAGTATTTT. It translates to CATGTSGTDTQYF.